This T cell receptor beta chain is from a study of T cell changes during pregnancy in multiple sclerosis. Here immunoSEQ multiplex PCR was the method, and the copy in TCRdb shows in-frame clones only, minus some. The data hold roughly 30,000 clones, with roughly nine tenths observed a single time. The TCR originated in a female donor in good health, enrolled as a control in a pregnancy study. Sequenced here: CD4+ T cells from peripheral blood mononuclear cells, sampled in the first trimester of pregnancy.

Here the CDR3 DNA reads TGTGCCAGCCAGCCGGGACTAGCGGGGGAGACCCAGTACTTC. Amino acids: CASQPGLAGETQYF. This sequence joins TRBV2 and TRBJ2-5, with 13 bases lining up with TRBD2. V shed 8 bases, J shed 5 bases, and the junction held 5 bases outside the gene matches. The CDR3 has 14 residues. From germline, CDR1 is SNHLY and CDR2 FYNNEI.